One and the same sample provided the 17 T cell receptor beta chains below, sequenced in a study of CD8 T cells in Susac syndrome. Reverse transcription of about 0.5 to 1 ug RNA was carried out with random hexamers. TCRdb re-analysed the immunoSEQ multiplex PCR reads in MiXCR, keeping a single row per CDR3 protein. Of some 140,000 distinct CDR3 sequences listed, roughly 80% were seen once; the top ten hold roughly 0.5%. The source material was CD8+ T cells from PBMCs. The source is a human donor with multiple sclerosis.

The chain is built from TRBV5-6 and TRBJ1-2; 7 bases are shared with TRBD1. The CDR3 is 13 residues long. Germline values: CDR1 SGHDT, CDR2 YYEEEE. Unmatched junction bases numbered 5, after V lost 6 bases and J lost 3 bases. In nucleotides, the CDR3 is TGTGCCAGCATCAAACAGGGGCACTATGGCTACACCTTC. Translating it yields CASIKQGHYGYTF.

CDR3 nucleotide sequence: TGTGCCAGCTCATCACGACAGCTAGCTAACACCGGGGAGCTGTTTTTT. This sequence encodes CASSSRQLANTGELFF. This chain connects TRBV18 to TRBJ2-2; D may correspond to TRBD1 or TRBD2 (5 bases each). Germline CDR1 and CDR2: KGHSH and LQKENI. The V end was cut by 5 bases, the J end by 2 bases, with 15 bases between. The CDR3 has 16 amino acids.

J is TRBJ1-2 and V is TRBV24-1; TRBD1 matches 7 bases. V lost 3 bases, J lost 4 bases, and 1 base stayed unmatched. Germline V gives CDR1 KGHDR, CDR2 SFDVKD. CDR3 length equals 13 residues. CDR3 DNA sequence: TGTGCCACCAGTGATCGGACAGGCTATGGCTACACCTTC. This gives the protein CATSDRTGYGYTF.

This clonotype was counted a few times. The gene calls are TRBV28 and TRBJ2-2; TRBD1 agrees at 7 bases. Germline trimming cut 6 bases from V and 3 bases from J; bases unmatched to any gene: 16. Germline V CDR1 and CDR2: MDHEN, SYDVKM. This CDR3 spans 18 amino acids. The CDR3 region has the DNA TGTGCCAGCAGCCCCTCCCAAAGGGGGCCGAAGGACACCGGGGAGCTGTTTTTT. Translation gives CASSPSQRGPKDTGELFF.

A single count supports this clonotype. The CDR3 sequence: CASSLNRGNEQFF. Written as DNA, the CDR3 is TGTGCCAGCAGCTTAAACAGGGGAAATGAGCAGTTCTTC. This chain uses TRBV7-9 with TRBJ2-1, with 7 bases fitting TRBD1. Trimming removed 2 bases from V and 7 bases from J; junction bases left unmatched: 2. The CDR3 totals 13 residues. CDR1 and CDR2 (germline): SEHNR, FQNEAQ (reference sequence).

The table lists this clonotype with a few counts. J is TRBJ2-7 and V is TRBV5-6; TRBD1 agrees at 8 bases. J lost 3 bases, V lost 3 bases, and 2 bases had no gene match. The CDR3 is 13 residues long. Germline assignment: CDR1 SGHDT and CDR2 YYEEEE. The CDR3, as DNA: TGTGCCAGCAGCTACAGGGGGTACTACGAGCAGTACTTC. It specifies CASSYRGYYEQYF.

The sample holds one count of this clonotype. The gene calls are TRBV9 and TRBJ1-2, with D unclear. Trimming removed 3 bases at V and 3 bases at J, with 12 bases between. Looked up from germline, CDR1 is SGDLS and CDR2 is YYNGEE. The CDR3 consists of 14 residues. The CDR3 loop reads CASSGGDPDYGYTF. The CDR3 coding sequence is TGTGCCAGCAGCGGGGGAGACCCCGACTATGGCTACACCTTC.

This chain connects TRBV28 to TRBJ2-7; D may match TRBD1 or TRBD2 (5 bases each). Germline CDR1 reads MDHEN; CDR2 reads SYDVKM. Trimming cost V 4 bases and J 1 base, with 14 bases left between them. The CDR3 loop spans 15 amino acids. This chain's CDR3 is CASSYPRDGSYEQYF. CDR3 nucleotides: TGTGCCAGCAGTTATCCCCGGGACGGATCCTACGAGCAGTACTTC.

The chain links TRBV7-9 to TRBJ2-2; no reliable D call. There are 16 residues in the CDR3. With 2 bases removed from V and 0 bases from J, the gap between germline ends came to 10 bases. CDR1 SEHNR and CDR2 FQNEAQ come from the germline V gene (reference sequence). The CDR3: CASSLSRPANTGELFF. The CDR3 bases are TGTGCCAGCAGCTTATCGAGGCCCGCGAACACCGGGGAGCTGTTTTTT.

V gene TRBV13 combines with J gene TRBJ2-1; maybe TRBD1 (6 bases). V was pared by 0 bases and J by 6 bases, with 15 bases between. CDR1 is PRHDT and CDR2 is FYEKMQ in the germline V gene (reference sequence). This CDR3 comprises 16 residues. The chain's CDR3 is CASSLGQGWGRNEQFF. CDR3 DNA sequence: TGTGCCAGCAGCTTAGGACAGGGTTGGGGTCGCAATGAGCAGTTCTTC.

This chain connects TRBV13 to TRBJ1-5; D gene ambiguous. CDR1 and CDR2 from the germline V gene are PRHDT and FYEKMQ (reference sequence). V was trimmed by 4 bases and J by 4 bases, leaving 11 bases between them. The CDR3 covers 14 residues. The CDR3 nucleotides are TGTGCCAGCAGCTACGGACGTCAAAATCAGCCCCAGCATTTT. Residues: CASSYGRQNQPQHF.

This clonotype occurred a few times. The rearrangement links TRBV7-9 to TRBJ2-5; TRBD1 matches at 11 bases. Germline assignment: CDR1 SEHNR and CDR2 FQNEAQ (reference sequence). J was trimmed by 5 bases and V by 5 bases; bases with no gene match: 10. The CDR3 contains 16 residues. CDR3 loop: CASSDPGQGVRETQYF. The CDR3 nucleotides are TGTGCCAGCAGCGATCCGGGACAGGGGGTTCGGGAGACCCAGTACTTC.

The chain links TRBV28 to TRBJ2-3; 7 nucleotides align to TRBD2. The ends lost 11 bases at V and 1 base at J; junction bases unmatched: 18. This CDR3 comprises 17 residues. CDR1 MDHEN and CDR2 SYDVKM come from the germline V gene. The CDR3 bases are TGTGCCTCTCTCGGACTAGTTCTAGGGATGGGCACAGATACGCAGTATTTT. Translated: CASLGLVLGMGTDTQYF.

This rearrangement joins TRBV29-1 to TRBJ1-2; no clear D. Deletions cut 4 bases from V and 4 bases from J, with 4 bases between. Per the germline V gene, CDR1 is SQVTM and CDR2 is ANQGSEA. CDR3 length equals 10 residues. The CDR3 sequence is CSVASYGYTF. The CDR3 bases are TGCAGCGTTGCCAGCTATGGCTACACCTTC.

The genes are TRBV20-1 and TRBJ1-4; D call uncertain. The CDR3 is 14 residues long. CDR1 is DFQATT and CDR2 is SNEGSKA in the germline V gene (reference sequence). V was pared by 0 bases and J by 7 bases, with 12 bases between. The CDR3 sequence is CSARDPLVGEKLFF. The CDR3 nucleotides are TGCAGTGCTAGAGATCCACTAGTCGGTGAAAAACTGTTTTTT.

The CDR3 region is CASSLGSNSGNTIYF. In DNA, the CDR3 is TGTGCCAGCAGCCTTGGATCAAACTCTGGAAACACCATATATTTT. The chain employs TRBV28 and TRBJ1-3; D remains unclear. V lost 6 bases and J 0 bases, leaving 12 bases between the germline ends. CDR1 MDHEN and CDR2 SYDVKM come from the germline V gene. The CDR3 extends over 15 amino acids.

This rearrangement joins TRBV12-3 or TRBV12-4 to TRBJ2-1; no clear D gene. The CDR3 has 15 residues. The V and J ends lost 3 bases and 4 bases respectively, with 13 bases between them. CDR3: CASSFSAGPYNEQFF. CDR3 DNA sequence: TGTGCCAGCAGTTTCTCGGCCGGTCCTTACAATGAGCAGTTCTTC.